This T cell receptor beta chain was observed in a study of human T cells and chemical hapten exposure. Notes on the study in general: It should be noted that donors had alopecia, so their immune response may differ from healthy people's. TCRs at a frequency above 1 in 1000 stayed unchanged with DPC sensitization.

This clonotype came up many times. Its antigen is as yet unknown. In the study's own analysis: Some 100,000 TCRs per sample was the median, with a range of about 20,000 to 750,000. MiXCR was run by TCRdb on the RACE reads, yielding one entry per CDR3 protein. These V and J calls rely on TCRdb rather than the paper's analysis. The data hold about 48,000 distinct CDR3 sequences, with 9% to 10% observed a single time. Indicated time point: patch test 3, about 24 weeks after DPC sensitization. Treatment defined: therapeutic diphenylcyclopropenone sensitization with weekly scalp DPC. There are 12 residues in the CDR3. The V gene lost 6 bases and the J gene lost 2 bases, with 7 bases spanning the gap. CDR1 and CDR2 (germline): SNHLY, FYNNEI.

The source of this sequence is a middle-aged woman with alopecia areata. Some clones in this sample may be carry-over from other donors' samples. The rearrangement uses TRBV2 and TRBJ2-5; the D call may be TRBD1 or TRBD2 (5 bases each). The starting material was whole blood, obtained in connection with sensitization to the hapten diphenylcyclopropenone (DPC). DNA for the CDR3: TGTGCCAGCAGGGGGGTACAAGAGACCCAGTACTTC. Amino acid sequence: CASRGVQETQYF.